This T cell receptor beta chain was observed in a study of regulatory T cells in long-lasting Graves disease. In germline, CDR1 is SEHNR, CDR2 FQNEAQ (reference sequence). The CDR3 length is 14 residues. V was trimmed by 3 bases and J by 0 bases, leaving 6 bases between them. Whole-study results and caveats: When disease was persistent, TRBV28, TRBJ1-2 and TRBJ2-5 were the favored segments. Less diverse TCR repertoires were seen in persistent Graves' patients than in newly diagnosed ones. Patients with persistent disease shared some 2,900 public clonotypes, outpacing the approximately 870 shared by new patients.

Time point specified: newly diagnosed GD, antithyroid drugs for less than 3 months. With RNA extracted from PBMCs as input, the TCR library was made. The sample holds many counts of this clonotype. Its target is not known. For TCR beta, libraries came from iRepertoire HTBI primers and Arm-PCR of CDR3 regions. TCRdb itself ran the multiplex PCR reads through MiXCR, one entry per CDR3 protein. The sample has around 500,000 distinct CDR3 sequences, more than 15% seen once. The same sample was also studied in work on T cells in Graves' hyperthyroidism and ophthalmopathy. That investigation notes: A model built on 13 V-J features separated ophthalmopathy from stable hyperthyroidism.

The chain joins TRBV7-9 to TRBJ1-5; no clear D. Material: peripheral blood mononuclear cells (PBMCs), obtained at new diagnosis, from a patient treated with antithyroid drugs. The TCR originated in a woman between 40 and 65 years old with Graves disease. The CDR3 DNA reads TGTGCCAGCAGCTTTTCCGGTAGCAATCAGCCCCAGCATTTT. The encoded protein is CASSFSGSNQPQHF.